The text below deals with one T cell receptor (beta chain). Its matching antigen is unknown. This record comes from a study of cytomegalovirus exposure and HLA in healthy donors. General study points: The majority of TCR sequences were rare, yet some public TCRs appeared in many donors. An analysis that came later showed most CMV-associated TCR beta chains appearing HLA-restricted. The authors enumerated 180 or so TCR beta chains as linked to cytomegalovirus. V- and J-gene trimming in TCR beta was tied to a missense DCLRE1C variant by an analysis performed later.

V was trimmed by 3 bases and J by 0 bases, leaving 5 bases between them. From germline, CDR1 is GTSNPN and CDR2 SVGIG (reference sequence). The CDR3 spans 12 residues. The PCR used 60 Vbeta and 13 Jbeta primers. Repertoires were generated with immunoSEQ multiplex PCR, while TCRdb's copy carries only in-frame clones and drops some. The sample has 150,000 to 170,000 clones; 74% are singletons. The V call is TRBV30, the J call TRBJ1-1; D gene unclear. Sequencing used PBMCs. The TCR originated in a man aged 25 to 40 in good health and CMV-seronegative. CDR3 residues: CAWSWLNTEAFF. CDR3 nucleotides: TGTGCCTGGAGCTGGCTGAACACTGAAGCTTTCTTT.